One sample yielded the 18 T cell receptor beta chains listed below, sequenced in a study of blood T cells in healthy people across ages. The use of a sample-barcoded 5' primer and a J-beta primer mix characterized a second PCR of roughly 7 to 11 cycles. MiXCR, applied by TCRdb to the 5' RACE reads, yields one record per CDR3 protein. The table lists 630,000 or so distinct CDR3 sequences, 32% of them singletons. Sequencing was carried out using blood. These receptors all stem from a woman over 75 in good health.

There are many counts of this clonotype. CDR3: CASSYPYGLAGGSTDTQYF. CDR3 in DNA: TGTGCCAGCAGTTACCCCTATGGACTAGCGGGGGGAAGCACAGATACGCAGTATTTT. The V call is TRBV6-2 or TRBV6-3, the J call TRBJ2-3, with TRBD2 identical over 14 bases. Germline-derived CDR1 and CDR2 are MNHEY and SVGEGT. The CDR3 extends over 19 amino acids. The V and J ends lost 2 bases and 0 bases, in that order; junction bases with no gene match: 7.

The chain's CDR3 is CASSPTEGALYTEAFF. CDR3 in DNA: TGTGCCAGCAGCCCGACGGAGGGAGCTCTTTACACTGAAGCTTTCTTT. The V and J genes are TRBV11-1 and TRBJ1-1; no clear D. V lost 5 bases and J 3 bases, leaving 19 bases between the germline ends. This CDR3 has 16 residues. The germline V gene encodes CDR1 SGHAT and CDR2 FQDESV (reference sequence).

This clonotype has a count of ten or more. The chain joins TRBV6-1 to TRBJ2-7; D not resolved. V was clipped by 8 bases and J by 4 bases, with 15 bases between them. This CDR3 has 13 amino acids. CDR1 MNHNS and CDR2 SASEGT come from the germline V gene. The CDR3 bases are TGTGCCAGCGGGTACCTTGGTACTTACGAGCAGTACTTC. Encoded protein: CASGYLGTYEQYF.

The chain combines TRBV6-1 with TRBJ2-5, with TRBD2 matching 7 bases. The CDR3 contains 17 residues. V lost 1 base to trimming and J lost 7 bases; unmatched junction nucleotides: 15. Germline CDR1 is MNHNS and CDR2 is SASEGT. In DNA form, the CDR3 reads TGTGCCAGCAGTGAAGTTCTAAGCGGGACGACCCGAAGGACCCAGTACTTC. Protein: CASSEVLSGTTRRTQYF.

This clonotype occurred many times. The gene calls are TRBV10-3 and TRBJ2-3; 9 nucleotides agree with TRBD2. Germline V gives CDR1 ENHRY, CDR2 SYGVKD. The CDR3 sequence is 17 residues long. The junction had 7 bases not matched to a gene; V was cut back by 3 bases and J by 0 bases. CDR3 coding DNA: TGTGCCATCAGTGATTTGTTGCGGGGGGGAAGCACAGATACGCAGTATTTT. Translation gives CAISDLLRGGSTDTQYF.

This clonotype came up many times. The chain links TRBV3-1 to TRBJ2-1, with D tentatively TRBD2 (6 bases). V lost 2 bases and J lost 13, with 12 bases in between. The CDR3 covers 12 residues. CDR1 LGHDT and CDR2 YNNKEL come from the germline V gene (reference sequence). CDR3 nucleotide sequence: TGTGCCAGCAGCCAACCCCCGGGAGCCCAGTTCTTC. Protein product: CASSQPPGAQFF.

This clonotype was recorded a few times. A read error may be the cause here, since a much bigger clone is one base away. The CDR3 region is CSVPVQGSGGYTF. The CDR3 coding sequence is TGCAGCGTCCCTGTTCAGGGGAGCGGTGGCTACACCTTC. V usage is TRBV29-1 and J usage is TRBJ1-2, with a tentative D call TRBD1 (6 bases). Trimming took 6 bases from V and 7 from J, leaving 18 bases between them. In germline, CDR1 is SQVTM, CDR2 ANQGSEA. This CDR3 region has 13 residues.

The chain links TRBV15 to TRBJ2-1; D unclear. The CDR3 has 13 amino acids. Per the germline V gene, CDR1 is LNHNV and CDR2 is YYDKDF (reference sequence). Trimming cost V 8 bases and J 6 bases, with 14 bases left between them. The CDR3 nucleotides read TGTGCCACCTCAGTCCCCCAATCCAATGAGCAGTTCTTC. Residues: CATSVPQSNEQFF.

This chain joins TRBV3-1 and TRBJ2-3, with 7 bases fitting TRBD2. Germline V lookup: CDR1 LGHDT, CDR2 YNNKEL (reference sequence). This CDR3 is 18 amino acids long. The V gene end was trimmed by 0 bases and the J gene end by 3 bases; junction bases not matched to a gene: 12. DNA of the CDR3: TGTGCCAGCAGCCAAGATGTCGGGCTAGCGGCAAAGACAGATACGCAGTATTTT. This gives the protein CASSQDVGLAAKTDTQYF.

Regarding this clonotype: A much bigger clone sits one base away, suggesting this may be a read error. The genes are TRBV2 and TRBJ2-5, with 8 bases identical to TRBD1. Germline lookup yields CDR1 SNHLY and CDR2 FYNNEI. CDR3 size: 15 residues. The V and J ends lost 3 bases and 2 bases, in that order; junction bases with no gene match: 5. CDR3 bases: TGTGCCAGCAGTGATGGGACAGGAGCACAAGAGACCCAGTACTTC. It encodes CASSDGTGAQETQYF. Together with reference TRBV2 and TRBJ2-5, the CDR3 gives the full variable domain: EPEVTQTPSHQVTQMGQEVILRCVPISNHLYFYWYRQILGQKVEFLVSFYNNEISEKSEIFDDQFSVERPDGSNFTLKIRSTKLEDSAMYFCASSDGTGAQETQYFGPGTRLLVL.

The gene calls are TRBV7-2 and TRBJ2-7; the match to TRBD2 covers 7 bases. Per germline, CDR1 SGHTA and CDR2 FQGNSA. After removal of 1 base from V and 3 bases from J, the junction contained 6 bases not matched to a gene. The CDR3 is made up of 15 amino acids. Here the CDR3 DNA reads TGTGCCAGCAGCTTAGGGCCTAGCGGTTTCTACGAGCAGTACTTC. Protein product: CASSLGPSGFYEQYF.

This clonotype was recorded many times. The V call is TRBV9, the J call TRBJ2-3, with TRBD2 matching 8 bases. V gave up 4 bases and J gave up 2 bases; unmatched junction bases: 9. Germline assignment: CDR1 SGDLS and CDR2 YYNGEE. The CDR3 sequence is 16 residues long. CDR3 DNA: TGTGCCAGCAGCCCCGGGGGGGAAATCGTCACAGATACGCAGTATTTT. Translation gives CASSPGGEIVTDTQYF.

For this clonotype: The conserved phenylalanine or tryptophan normally closing the CDR3 is absent here, so this likely arose from a read error. It is unclear where the CDR3 begins or ends on the DNA, so no DNA is shown, and the CDR3 is as TCRdb lists it. The J gene is TRBJ1-2, the V gene TRBV4-2. Germline assignment: CDR1 LGHNA and CDR2 YNFKEQ. The CDR3 has 14 residues if both end residues are counted. CDR3 loop: CASSVRLANYGHTC.

The sample holds many counts of this clonotype. The V gene is TRBV12-3 or TRBV12-4, the J gene TRBJ1-1; 8 positions match TRBD1. V dropped 7 bases and J dropped 1; count of bases not matched to a gene: 2. There are 13 residues in the CDR3. For the CDR3, the DNA is TGTGCCAGCATCGGACAGGGGAACACTGAAGCTTTCTTT. Its protein is CASIGQGNTEAFF.

This clonotype was counted at least ten times. The chain uses TRBV2 and TRBJ2-7; D is uncertain. Germline V lookup: CDR1 SNHLY, CDR2 FYNNEI. Trimming cost V 7 bases and J 2 bases, with 12 bases left between them. This CDR3 comprises 13 residues. The CDR3 DNA reads TGTGCCAGCAAGGATCTCCTACCCTACGAGCAGTACTTC. Translation: CASKDLLPYEQYF.

Of note for this clonotype: The junction and the germline gene differ at one end; a read error may be behind it. The rearrangement uses TRBV6-2 or TRBV6-3 and TRBJ1-5; D is ambiguous. The CDR3 sequence is 13 residues long. Germline lookup yields CDR1 MNHEY and CDR2 SVGEGT. CDR3 sequence: CANSFGDGQPQHF. The CDR3 DNA follows: TGTGCCAACAGTTTCGGGGATGGGCAGCCCCAGCATTTT.

The chain joins TRBV7-2 to TRBJ1-6; no firm D call. V dropped 1 base and J dropped 10 bases, with 11 bases sitting between them. CDR3 length equals 14 residues. Germline V lookup: CDR1 SGHTA, CDR2 FQGNSA. The CDR3 reads CASSLVGGVSPLHF. The CDR3 DNA reads as TGTGCCAGCAGCTTAGTGGGTGGCGTGTCACCCCTCCACTTT. The full variable domain, completed using reference TRBV7-2 and TRBJ1-6, is GAGVSQSPSNKVTEKGKDVELRCDPISGHTALYWYRQSLGQGLEFLIYFQGNSAPDKSGLPSDRFSAERTGGSVSTLTIQRTQQEDSAVYLCASSLVGGVSPLHFGNGTRLTVT.

This clonotype has ten or more counts. The chain joins TRBV28 to TRBJ1-5; a weak D match, TRBD1 (5 bases). Trimming cost V 5 bases and J 3 bases, with 17 bases left between them. In germline, CDR1 is MDHEN, CDR2 SYDVKM. This CDR3 comprises 16 residues. The DNA for the CDR3 is TGTGCCAGCAGTCCTTGGGACGGTCGAAACAATCAGCCCCAGCATTTT. Protein: CASSPWDGRNNQPQHF.